This T cell receptor beta chain comes out of a study of cytomegalovirus exposure and HLA in healthy donors. With 60 Vbeta and 13 Jbeta primers, the PCR was carried out. This table comes from immunoSEQ multiplex PCR, and its TCRdb copy is limited to in-frame clones, with some not included. The sample lists about 160,000 clones, around four fifths occurring once. Germline lookup yields CDR1 MNHEY and CDR2 SVGAGI. Trimming left V 2 bases short and J 0 bases short, with 10 bases between. The CDR3 consists of 16 residues. Sequenced: PBMCs. The J gene is TRBJ2-2, the V gene TRBV6-5; D gene unclear. This sequence was found in a male donor in good health and CMV-seropositive. The CDR3 spells CASSYQVVANTGELFF. CDR3 nucleotide sequence: TGTGCCAGCAGTTACCAAGTAGTGGCGAACACCGGGGAGCTGTTTTTT.